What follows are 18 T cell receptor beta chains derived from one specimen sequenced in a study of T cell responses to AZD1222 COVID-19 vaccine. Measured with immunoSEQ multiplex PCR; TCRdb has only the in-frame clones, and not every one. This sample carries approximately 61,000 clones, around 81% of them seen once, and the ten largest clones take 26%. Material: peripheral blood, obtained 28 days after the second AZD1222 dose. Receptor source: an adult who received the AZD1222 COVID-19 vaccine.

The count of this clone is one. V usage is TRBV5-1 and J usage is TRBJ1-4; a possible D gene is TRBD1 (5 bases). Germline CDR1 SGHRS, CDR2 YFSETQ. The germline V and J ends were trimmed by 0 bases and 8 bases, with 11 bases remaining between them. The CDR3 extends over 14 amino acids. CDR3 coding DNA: TGCGCCAGCAGCTTGGGTCCGGGGCGCGAAAAACTGTTTTTT. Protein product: CASSLGPGREKLFF. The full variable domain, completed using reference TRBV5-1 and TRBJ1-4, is KAGVTQTPRYLIKTRGQQVTLSCSPISGHRSVSWYQQTPGQGLQFLFEYFSETQRNKGNFPGRFSGRQFSNSRSEMNVSTLELGDSALYLCASSLGPGREKLFFGSGTQLSVL.

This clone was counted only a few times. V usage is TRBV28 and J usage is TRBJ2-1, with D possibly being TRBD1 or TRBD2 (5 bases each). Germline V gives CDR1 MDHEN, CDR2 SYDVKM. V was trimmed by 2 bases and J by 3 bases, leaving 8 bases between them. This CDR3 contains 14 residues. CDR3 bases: TGTGCCAGCAGTTTACGGGACGACTACAATGAGCAGTTCTTC. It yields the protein CASSLRDDYNEQFF. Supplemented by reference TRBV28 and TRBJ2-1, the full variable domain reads DVKVTQSSRYLVKRTGEKVFLECVQDMDHENMFWYRQDPGLGLRLIYFSYDVKMKEKGDIPEGYSVSREKKERFSLILESASTNQTSMYLCASSLRDDYNEQFFGPGTRLTVL.

CDR3 bases: TGTGCCAGCGGGGGCCCAGCCGGAGCGACGCAGTATTTT. Its protein is CASGGPAGATQYF. J is TRBJ2-3 and V is TRBV5-4, with D tentatively TRBD1 (6 bases). The CDR3 is 13 amino acids. V lost 7 bases and J lost 9, with 18 bases in between. CDR1 and CDR2 from the germline V gene are SGHNT and YYREEE (reference sequence).

The CDR3, as DNA: TGTGCCAGCAGCTTAGTAAGCCAGGGAGCCTACGAGCAGTACTTC. Translation: CASSLVSQGAYEQYF. J is TRBJ2-7 and V is TRBV7-2; the D gene could be TRBD1 or TRBD2 (5 bases each). V was pared by 1 base and J by 2 bases, with 12 bases between. CDR1 is SGHTA and CDR2 is FQGNSA in the germline V gene. The length of the CDR3 is 15 residues.

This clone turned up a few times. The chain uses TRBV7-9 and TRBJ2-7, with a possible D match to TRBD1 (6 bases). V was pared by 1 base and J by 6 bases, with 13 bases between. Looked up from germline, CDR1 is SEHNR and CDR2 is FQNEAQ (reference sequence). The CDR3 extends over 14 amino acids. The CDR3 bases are TGTGCCAGCAGCTTAGAAGCAGGGGCCGCCGAGCAGTACTTC. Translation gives CASSLEAGAAEQYF.

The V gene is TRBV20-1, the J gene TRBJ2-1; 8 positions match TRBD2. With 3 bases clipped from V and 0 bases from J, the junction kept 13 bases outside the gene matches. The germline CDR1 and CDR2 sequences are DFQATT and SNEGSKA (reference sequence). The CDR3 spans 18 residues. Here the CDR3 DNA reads TGCAGTGCTAGTGGTCTAGTGGCGGGAGGTACCTCCTACAATGAGCAGTTCTTC. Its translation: CSASGLVAGGTSYNEQFF.

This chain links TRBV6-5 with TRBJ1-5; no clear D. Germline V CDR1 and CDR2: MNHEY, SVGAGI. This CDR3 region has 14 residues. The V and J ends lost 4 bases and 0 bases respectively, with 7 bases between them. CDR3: CASSSRYSNQPQHF. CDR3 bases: TGTGCCAGCAGTTCCCGTTATAGCAATCAGCCCCAGCATTTT.

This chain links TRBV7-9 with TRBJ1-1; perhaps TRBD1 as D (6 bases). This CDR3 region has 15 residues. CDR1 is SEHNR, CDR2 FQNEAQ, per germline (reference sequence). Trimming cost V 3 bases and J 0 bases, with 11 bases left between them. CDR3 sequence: CASSFPGDMNTEAFF. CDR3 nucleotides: TGTGCCAGCAGCTTCCCAGGGGACATGAACACTGAAGCTTTCTTT.

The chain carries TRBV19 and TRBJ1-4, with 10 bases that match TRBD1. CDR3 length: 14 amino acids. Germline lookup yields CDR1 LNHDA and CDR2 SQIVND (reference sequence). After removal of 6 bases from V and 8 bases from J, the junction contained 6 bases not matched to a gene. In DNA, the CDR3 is TGTGCCAGTAGGGAGACAGGGGGCAAGGAAAAACTGTTTTTT. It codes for CASRETGGKEKLFF.

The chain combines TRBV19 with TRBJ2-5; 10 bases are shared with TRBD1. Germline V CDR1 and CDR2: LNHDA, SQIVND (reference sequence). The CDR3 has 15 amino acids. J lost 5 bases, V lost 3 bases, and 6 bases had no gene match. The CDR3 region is CASSIRDRGGETQYF. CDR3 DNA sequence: TGTGCCAGTAGTATCAGGGACAGGGGAGGTGAGACCCAGTACTTC.

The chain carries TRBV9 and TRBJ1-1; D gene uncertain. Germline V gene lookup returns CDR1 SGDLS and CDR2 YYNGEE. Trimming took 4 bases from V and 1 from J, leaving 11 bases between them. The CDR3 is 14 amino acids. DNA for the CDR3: TGTGCCAGCAGCTCCAGGACGAAGAACACTGAAGCTTTCTTT. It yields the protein CASSSRTKNTEAFF. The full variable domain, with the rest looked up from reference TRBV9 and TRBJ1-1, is DSGVTQTPKHLITATGQRVTLRCSPRSGDLSVYWYQQSLDQGLQFLIQYYNGEERAKGNILERFSAQQFPDLHSELNLSSLELGDSALYFCASSSRTKNTEAFFGQGTRLTVV.

The CDR3 region is CASSSGRGETQYF. As DNA, the CDR3 is TGCGCCAGCAGCTCGGGGCGCGGAGAGACCCAGTACTTC. The gene calls are TRBV5-1 and TRBJ2-5; the D gene could be TRBD1 or TRBD2 (5 bases each). Trimming pared 3 bases from V and 4 bases from J, leaving 10 bases between. This CDR3 spans 13 amino acids. The germline gives CDR1 SGHRS, CDR2 YFSETQ.

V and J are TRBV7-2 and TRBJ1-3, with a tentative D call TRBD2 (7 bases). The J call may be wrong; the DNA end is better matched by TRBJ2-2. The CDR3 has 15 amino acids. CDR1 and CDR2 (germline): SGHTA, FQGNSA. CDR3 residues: CASSLGRGRTGELFF. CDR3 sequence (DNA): TGTGCCAGCAGCTTAGGGCGGGGGCGGACCGGGGAGCTGTTTTTT.

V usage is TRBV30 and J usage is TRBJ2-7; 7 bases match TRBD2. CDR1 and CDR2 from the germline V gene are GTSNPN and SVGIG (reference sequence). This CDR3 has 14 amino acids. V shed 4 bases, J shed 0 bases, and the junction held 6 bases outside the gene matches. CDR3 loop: CAWMGTGGSYEQYF. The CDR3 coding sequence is TGTGCCTGGATGGGGACGGGAGGCTCCTACGAGCAGTACTTC.

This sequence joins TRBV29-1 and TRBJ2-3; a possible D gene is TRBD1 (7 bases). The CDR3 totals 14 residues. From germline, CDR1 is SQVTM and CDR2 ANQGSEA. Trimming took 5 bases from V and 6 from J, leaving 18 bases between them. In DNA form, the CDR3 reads TGCAGCGTTTCGGAGGGGGCCCTAAGGGATACGCAGTATTTT. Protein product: CSVSEGALRDTQYF.

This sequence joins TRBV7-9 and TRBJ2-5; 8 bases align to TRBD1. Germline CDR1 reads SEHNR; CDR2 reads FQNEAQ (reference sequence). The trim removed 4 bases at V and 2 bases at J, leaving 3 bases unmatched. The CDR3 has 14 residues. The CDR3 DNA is TGTGCCAGCAGCTATAGACAGGGGCAAGAGACCCAGTACTTC. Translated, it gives CASSYRQGQETQYF.

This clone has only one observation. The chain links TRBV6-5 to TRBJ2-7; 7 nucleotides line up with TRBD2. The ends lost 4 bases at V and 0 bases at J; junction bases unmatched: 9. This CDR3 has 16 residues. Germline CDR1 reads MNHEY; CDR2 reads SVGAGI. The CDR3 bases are TGTGCCAGCAGTTCATATACCGGGGGGAGCTCCTACGAGCAGTACTTC. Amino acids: CASSSYTGGSSYEQYF.

The chain's CDR3 is CASSFFGGDTEAFF. The DNA for the CDR3 is TGCGCCAGCAGCTTTTTTGGGGGGGACACTGAAGCTTTCTTT. This chain connects TRBV5-1 to TRBJ1-1; the D gene is possibly TRBD1 (5 bases). CDR3 size: 14 residues. With 2 bases removed from V and 3 bases from J, the gap between germline ends came to 11 bases. CDR1 SGHRS and CDR2 YFSETQ come from the germline V gene.